This T cell receptor (beta chain) was retrieved from a study of T cell responses to AZD1222 COVID-19 vaccine. The data were produced by immunoSEQ multiplex PCR, yet TCRdb's version contains in-frame clones alone and is incomplete. The data hold about 84,000 clones, with around 85% observed a single time. The count of this clone is one. Its target is unknown. Broader study findings: Repertoires were obtained only post-peak T cell response. Spike-specific TCR breadth and depth rose after two AZD1222 doses. Donors skewed white British and female; clonal diversity was possibly underestimated.

This CDR3 is built from 12 residues. The V gene lost 3 bases and the J gene lost 11 bases, with 11 bases spanning the gap. Germline assignment: CDR1 SGDLS and CDR2 YYNGEE. The material was peripheral blood, obtained 28 days after the second AZD1222 dose. The TCR was taken from an adult who received the AZD1222 COVID-19 vaccine. The chain has TRBV9 and TRBJ1-4; D is ambiguous. The CDR3 sequence is CASSDAGGKLFF. The CDR3 DNA is TGTGCCAGCAGCGACGCGGGAGGGAAACTGTTTTTT.